This is a list of T cell receptor beta chains from one sample in a study of blood T cell repertoires in COVID-19. Only in-frame clones appear in the TCRdb table, and some are missing; sequencing was by immunoSEQ multiplex PCR. The repertoire includes more than 200,000 clones, under 90% of them detected once, and about 10% sits in the top ten. Material for sequencing was peripheral blood. All receptors come from a woman aged 80 or over with COVID-19, enrolled during active disease. The CDR3 runs from the conserved cysteine through the conserved F or W. A D gene is named only where the DNA matches it firmly. Clone size, where shown, is once, few, many, or a class for clones that have expanded.

v_call,d_call,clone_size,j_call,cdr3_nt,cdr3_aa
TRBV10-3,NA,NA,TRBJ1-3,TGTGCCATCAGTGCCTCCCCAGGGGGAAACACCATATATTTT,CAISASPGGNTIYF
TRBV12-3/TRBV12-4,NA,NA,TRBJ1-4,TGTGCCAGCAGTTTCGGGAGGGGGGAAAAACTGTTTTTT,CASSFGRGEKLFF
TRBV6-6,NA,NA,TRBJ2-5,TGTGCCAGCAGGCGGCAGGGCTCACGGGAGACCCAGTACTTC,CASRRQGSRETQYF
TRBV3-1/TRBV3-2,TRBD1,NA,TRBJ2-1,TGTGCCAGCACCCTCGACAGGGGTCGCTCCCGTGAGCAGTTCTTC,CASTLDRGRSREQFF
TRBV3-1/TRBV3-2,NA,NA,TRBJ1-1,TGTGCCAGCAGCCGGACAGTCCTAACTGAAGCTTTCTTT,CASSRTVLTEAFF
TRBV5-1,TRBD2,NA,TRBJ2-3,TGCGCCAGCACATCGGCTAGCGGGGGGTCCCCAGATACGCAGTATTTT,CASTSASGGSPDTQYF
TRBV7-3,TRBD1,once,TRBJ2-2,TGTGCCAGCAGCGAATCCGGGACAGGGTTCGCCGGGGAGCTGTTTTTT,CASSESGTGFAGELFF
TRBV27,TRBD2,NA,TRBJ2-1,TGTGCCAGCAGTTCCCCCTGGGCGGGGGGCCGTAATGAGCAGTTCTTC,CASSSPWAGGRNEQFF
TRBV14,TRBD2,NA,TRBJ2-4,TGTGCCAGCAGCCAAGATTCCAGCGGGGTTTCCTTCGGCAAAAACATTCAGTACTTC,CASSQDSSGVSFGKNIQYF
TRBV6-2/TRBV6-3,NA,few,TRBJ2-2,TGTGCCAGCAGTTACCTTCGGAACACCGGGGAGCTGTTTTTT,CASSYLRNTGELFF
TRBV10-3,NA,NA,TRBJ2-3,TGTGCCATCAGTGAGGCTTACGTCAGGGGCACAGATACGCAGTATTTT,CAISEAYVRGTDTQYF
TRBV28,NA,NA,TRBJ1-3,TGTGCCAGCAGTTTGAGGGGTCAGGGGAGCTCTGGAAACACCATATATTTT,CASSLRGQGSSGNTIYF
TRBV7-2,NA,NA,TRBJ2-3,TGTGCCAGCAGCTTACAAGAGGTGGCCACAGATACGCAGTATTTT,CASSLQEVATDTQYF
TRBV9,TRBD1,NA,TRBJ1-4,TGTGCCAGCAGCGTGGGTGGACAGGGGAACGAAAAACTGTTTTTT,CASSVGGQGNEKLFF